This T cell receptor (beta chain) was sequenced in a study of cytomegalovirus exposure and HLA in healthy donors (TCRdb year 2017). Looking at the study overall: An earlier analysis of several hundred of the donors reported 276 Gb of sequence data and 95 million to 130 million unique TCR beta sequences obtained from roughly 170 million T cells. In a later genetic analysis, genome-wide SNP genotypes for about three fifths of the roughly 670 donors were used, and that subset was treated as a discovery cohort. The study used immunosequencing to profile the T cell repertoires of hundreds of subjects and linked those repertoires to cytomegalovirus serostatus. All discovery cohort repertoires had been generated on a single sequencing platform. Donor age, sex, ethnicity and CMV serostatus were compiled alongside the repertoire data. Rather than using new phenotypic data, the later analysis identified candidate immune exposures from TCR beta sequences and from how often those sequences occurred across donors. High-throughput TCR immunosequencing, statistical association of individual TCRs with disease status, and machine learning were combined to predict cytomegalovirus infection status. Among 300 to 450 genotyped donors of the cohort, an average of about 240,000 unique TCR beta nucleotide sequences were sequenced per donor, roughly a sixth of them non-productive. The number of typed donors differed by locus: about 620-630 for A, B, C, DRB1 and DQB1; 522 for DQA1; over 600 for DPA1; and some 430 for DPB1. The study aimed to test whether signatures of past pathogen exposure could be identified by cataloging public T cell receptors. An earlier analysis of 500 to 750 of the donors applied high-throughput TCR beta sequencing to assess whether each TCR beta V gene segment acted as functional or pseudogenic. To study patterns of TCR occurrence, a later analysis re-analyzed previously published TCR beta repertoires from hundreds of donors and added high-resolution HLA genotyping. Roughly 5 DR-DQ haplotypes were handled as single units for association and clustering, since linkage in the cohort was strong. Around 320 gigabases of sequencing data and tens of millions of unique TCR sequences were included in an early release covering around 650 HLA-typed donors. A separate validation cohort of 100 to 150 different subjects was used in addition to the roughly 700-subject first cohort. HLA typing covered class I and class II loci at four-digit resolution. Of the approximately 400 genotyped donors, around 81% fell in the genetic ancestry cluster associated with self-reported Caucasian donors. What the authors observed across the whole study: A later analysis found that TCR association rates varied across HLA loci, with DRB1 alleles showing the most associated TCRs and HLA-C alleles the fewest. In an earlier analysis of some 500 of the donors, most TCR beta V segments appeared in productive rearrangements about 87% or about 30% of the time, broadly matching IMGT annotations. The study listed 164 TCR beta chains as associated with cytomegalovirus. At a false discovery rate of 0.05, a later analysis linked about 17,000 TCR beta sequences to specific HLA alleles. Because some donors lacked HLA typing at each locus, the association tests relied only on the typed subset. Several of the top co-occurrence clusters appeared to be linked to parvovirus B19, influenza, CMV and Epstein-Barr virus, according to a later analysis. Because the 87-base-pair reads could not distinguish some IMGT-functional V segments, including TRBV6-2 and TRBV6-3, those segments were excluded. The classifier was reported to diagnose cytomegalovirus status with high specificity and sensitivity in both the original and validation cohorts. According to the authors, the approach could potentially be generalized to other disease states and immunological phenotypes. For the cohort, immune exposure information was limited to CMV serostatus. Presence/absence analyses assumed roughly uniform sequencing depth across donors, an assumption that may not hold. Across donors, most TCR sequences were observed very rarely, whereas some public TCRs were present in many individuals. Only TCR beta chains were sequenced in this cohort, and the absence of alpha or paired-chain data limited detectable features. In a later analysis, HLA-associated TCR beta chains showed more clonal expansion and lower generation probabilities than non-associated chains that were equally common. A cluster of highly shared sequence variants was judged likely to be a technical artifact of the sequencing pipeline. Correlated functional status among segregating V segments might reflect linkage disequilibrium, but an unknown experimental factor could not be ruled out. Most CMV-associated TCR beta chains appeared to be HLA-restricted in a later analysis, and the HLA associations seemed to be driven largely by CMV exposure. A further reported finding was that TCR beta sequences accurately predicted the HLA-A and HLA-B alleles for most subjects in the first cohort. A few of the identified cytomegalovirus-associated TCR beta chains were confirmed in vitro to be specific for cytomegalovirus antigens. According to a later genetic analysis, donors in an Asian-associated ancestry cluster had fewer N-insertions in productive TCRs than the approximately 650-donor mean. An association between a missense DCLRE1C variant and V-gene and J-gene trimming of TCR beta chains was found in a later genetic analysis and replicated in an independent cohort. Assigning TCR associations to individual alleles was difficult when HLA alleles, especially DR and DQ, strongly co-occurred. Because counts were too low, around 18 rarely observed V segments, including chromosome 9 orphons, were left out of the earlier analysis of approximately 500 of the donors.

A remark on this clone: Which antigen it targets is not known. Base qualities are not provided; no much larger clone lies one nucleotide away.

The cohort was made up of 666 healthy bone marrow donors. At the time of sampling, every cohort member was nominally healthy, though immune exposures that went unrecorded were likely present. The donor tested CMV seronegative and was one of the 352 seronegative cohort members. Each donor provided a peripheral blood sample, and peripheral blood mononuclear cells were used for TCR beta sequencing. Genomic DNA was extracted from the blood cell samples with the Qiagen DNeasy Blood Extraction Kit. Receptor libraries were prepared by the immunoSEQ multiplex PCR assay. The multiplex PCR relied on a mix of 60 forward primers for TCR Vbeta segments and 13 reverse primers for TCR Jbeta segments. Amplification of the CDR3 region of rearranged TCR beta genes was performed with a multiplex PCR assay on genomic DNA. On the Illumina HiSeq System, the amplified TCR beta libraries were sequenced as 87-base-pair reads. Turning to the authors' computational methods: A later analysis counted approximately 76 million unique TCR beta chains across the 550 to 750 repertoires, and 10 million to 12 million of these chains were shared by at least two donors. To remove PCR and sequencing errors, raw reads were error-corrected and collapsed into unique sequences using a nearest-neighbor algorithm that merged closely related sequences. Alignment of CDR3 sequences to IMGT reference sequences was used to assign V, D and J gene segments. For a sequence to be retained, at least a six-nucleotide match to both a V gene segment and a J gene segment was required. Rearrangements were classified as productive when the CDR3 lacked stop codons and remained in frame with V and J, and all other rearrangements were classified as non-productive. CDR3 was defined by IMGT convention, running from the second conserved V-encoded cysteine to the conserved J-encoded phenylalanine. In an earlier analysis of more than 550 of the donors, sequences lacking an unambiguous match to a single V gene segment were excluded. In an earlier analysis of several hundred of the donors, V segments were called functional above 56.7% productive rearrangements and were called segregating when the between-donor standard deviation exceeded 5%. A statistical classification framework was built to diagnose cytomegalovirus status from the catalog of TCR beta chain sequences. V and J gene assignment, in a later analysis, came from comparing TCR nucleotide sequences with IMGT/GENE-DB human TR gene sequences. A later analysis assigned CDR3 sequences and most-parsimonious VDJ recombination scenarios with the TCRdist pipeline. A later analysis defined each TCR beta chain by its CDR3 amino acid sequence plus V-gene family, and excluded reads lacking a unique V-gene family. In a later analysis, fewer than 600 highly shared, low-generation-probability nucleotide sequences were removed to address suspected cross-contamination and a sequencing artifact. A later analysis calculated a clonal expansion index for each public chain from normalized within-repertoire ranks of inferred template counts. A later analysis computed generation probabilities with a VDJ recombination model fitted to out-of-frame rearrangements, and checked the results against IGoR. A later analysis scored TCR-TCR, TCR-HLA and TCR-CMV co-occurrence with hypergeometric tests, applying a repertoire-size bias correction to TCR pairs. In a later analysis, false discovery rates were estimated by permuting HLA or CMV assignments 20 times. In a later analysis, co-occurring TCRs were grouped with DBSCAN, and TCRdist sequence similarity was added when clustering was performed within HLA-allele-positive subsets. Co-occurrence clustering excluded repertoires with fewer than 30,000 or more than 120,000 public chains, plus five with anomalous nucleotide sharing. The source is immuneACCESS, and TCRdb retained only in-frame sequences with V and J called. Part of the clones is not carried over; for the studies checked, unresolved V genes explain less than half of this, and the remainder is unexplained. V, J and clone size derive from that table, while D and trimming were established from the DNA sequence. This sample comprises 150,000 to 200,000 clones, about four fifths of them detected only once. 2.4% of the sample lies in the top ten.

V and J are trimmed by 3 bases and 11 bases, and the gene matches miss 14 bases of the junction. The CDR3, cysteine through phenylalanine, is 16 amino acids long. Only the CDR3 DNA is retained, 48 bases long and in frame from the first base. CDR1 and CDR2, per the germline V gene, are SGHDN and FVKESK. Material: PBMCs. This clonotype was obtained from a male donor in good health and CMV-seronegative. The chain links TRBV14 with TRBJ1-1; TRBD1 aligns with 11 central bases. The CDR3 amino acid sequence is: CASSHTSKGQGVTAFF. The DNA sequence is TGTGCCAGCAGCCATACCTCTAAGGGACAGGGGGTTACGGCTTTCTTT.